This TCR beta chain was profiled in a study of blood T cell repertoires in COVID-19. Across the whole study: Samples of COVID-19 (acute and convalescent) were obtained from the United States, Italy and Spain. In each case, the material was cDNA or gDNA derived from T cells, B-cell-depleted T cells, or PBMCs.

The V gene lost 8 bases and the J gene lost 3 bases, with 11 bases spanning the gap. The CDR3 totals 13 residues. Germline CDR1 reads MDHEN; CDR2 reads SYDVKM. Assay used: immunoSEQ multiplex PCR; TCRdb lists only in-frame clones, some missing. The sample contains about 140,000 clones, approximately 81% of which appear only once. The material sequenced was peripheral blood. The source is a human donor in a cohort sampled during active COVID-19. The chain combines TRBV28 with TRBJ1-5; D gene uncertain. The CDR3, as DNA: TGTGCCAGCGCGAGGGTTATCAATCAGCCCCAGCATTTT. Translating gives CASARVINQPQHF. Drawing the rest from reference TRBV28 and TRBJ1-5, the complete variable domain is DVKVTQSSRYLVKRTGEKVFLECVQDMDHENMFWYRQDPGLGLRLIYFSYDVKMKEKGDIPEGYSVSREKKERFSLILESASTNQTSMYLCASARVINQPQHFGDGTRLSIL.